The 31 T cell receptor beta chains presented below share a single source sample, sequenced in a study of T cell responses to AZD1222 COVID-19 vaccine. Here immunoSEQ multiplex PCR was the method, and the copy in TCRdb shows in-frame clones only, minus some. Of approximately 130,000 clones listed, 75% to 85% were seen once; the top ten hold less than 9.5%. The material was peripheral blood, obtained 28 days after the second dose of the MenACWY control vaccine. The receptors derive from an adult who received the MenACWY meningococcal vaccine as a control.

This chain connects TRBV7-9 to TRBJ2-7, with unresolved D. The CDR3 runs to 15 residues. The germline V gene has CDR1 SEHNR and CDR2 FQNEAQ (reference sequence). V lost 5 bases and J 0 bases, leaving 14 bases between the germline ends. The CDR3 region has the DNA TGTGCCAGCAGCCCGGCCAAAGGCTACTCCTACGAGCAGTACGTC. It is translated as CASSPAKGYSYEQYV.

The chain recombines TRBV5-1 with TRBJ1-2, with a possible D match to TRBD1 (5 bases). The germline V gene has CDR1 SGHRS and CDR2 YFSETQ. V lost 1 base, J lost 10 bases, and 11 bases lay in between. CDR3 size: 12 residues. In DNA form, the CDR3 reads TGCGCCAGCAGCTTGAATCAGGGTCCCTACACCTTC. This gives the protein CASSLNQGPYTF.

The V gene is TRBV5-1, the J gene TRBJ1-2; D is perhaps TRBD1 (5 bases). The CDR3 is 15 amino acids. V was trimmed by 0 bases and J by 8 bases, leaving 17 bases between them. Germline V CDR1 and CDR2: SGHRS, YFSETQ. DNA for the CDR3: TGCGCCAGCAGCTTGGTGGGGGTAAGGCCCGAAGGCTACACCTTC. Its protein is CASSLVGVRPEGYTF. The full variable domain, its missing parts supplied by reference TRBV5-1 and TRBJ1-2, is KAGVTQTPRYLIKTRGQQVTLSCSPISGHRSVSWYQQTPGQGLQFLFEYFSETQRNKGNFPGRFSGRQFSNSRSEMNVSTLELGDSALYLCASSLVGVRPEGYTFGSGTRLTVV.

This chain joins TRBV21-1 and TRBJ2-5; the table names TRBD2, a call not compared with the DNA. TRBV21-1 is reported as a pseudogene. This CDR3 has 19 amino acids. Written as DNA, the CDR3 is TGTGCCAGCAGCTATCTTGCCCCCCAGCGGGAGGCCCGAGGAGAGACCCAGTACTTC. Translation: CASSYLAPQREARGETQYF.

This chain joins TRBV11-1 and TRBJ2-7; D is unresolved. CDR3 length equals 10 residues. V lost 2 bases and J lost 4, with 0 bases in between. The germline V gene encodes CDR1 SGHAT and CDR2 FQDESV (reference sequence). CDR3 in amino acids: CASSLYEQYV. In nucleotides, the CDR3 is TGTGCCAGCAGCTTATACGAGCAGTACGTC.

This chain joins TRBV7-6 and TRBJ2-7; 7 nucleotides match TRBD1. The V gene end was trimmed by 5 bases and the J gene end by 3 bases; junction bases not matched to a gene: 10. This CDR3 region has 15 residues. CDR1 is SGHVS and CDR2 is FNYEAQ in the germline V gene. The CDR3 DNA sequence: TGTGCCAGCAGCCGTTCCGCGACAGGGAACTACGAGCAGTACTTC. Its protein is CASSRSATGNYEQYF. Together with reference TRBV7-6 and TRBJ2-7, the CDR3 gives the full variable domain: GAGVSQSPRYKVTKRGQDVALRCDPISGHVSLYWYRQALGQGPEFLTYFNYEAQQDKSGLPNDRFSAERPEGSISTLTIQRTEQRDSAMYRCASSRSATGNYEQYFGPGTRLTVT.

The chain uses TRBV5-1 and TRBJ2-5; D call uncertain. The germline V and J ends were trimmed by 5 bases and 4 bases, with 18 bases remaining between them. Germline V gene sequence: CDR1 SGHRS, CDR2 YFSETQ. This CDR3 has 15 amino acids. DNA of the CDR3: TGCGCCAGCAGGCCAAGTCTCCGGATGGGAGAGACCCAGTACTTC. This encodes CASRPSLRMGETQYF.

The V and J genes are TRBV29-1 and TRBJ2-3; tentative D call: TRBD2 (5 bases). V dropped 6 bases and J dropped 6 bases, with 13 bases sitting between them. Germline V gives CDR1 SQVTM, CDR2 ANQGSEA. This CDR3 comprises 12 residues. In nucleotides, the CDR3 is TGCAGCGTGGGGAGAGGGCCCGATACGCAGTATTTT. Its translation: CSVGRGPDTQYF.

The chain recombines TRBV6-5 with TRBJ1-3; 9 bases agree with TRBD1. There are 15 residues in the CDR3. The germline gives CDR1 MNHEY, CDR2 SVGAGI. J gave up 4 bases and V 6 bases, and 7 bases lay outside the gene matches. This CDR3 is CASRKTGGLGNTIYF. The CDR3 region has the DNA TGTGCCAGCAGGAAAACAGGGGGCCTAGGAAACACCATATATTTT.

J is TRBJ1-5 and V is TRBV5-5; D uncertain. The CDR3 covers 13 residues. Germline CDR1 reads SGHKS; CDR2 reads YYEKEE (reference sequence). Deletions cut 0 bases from V and 5 bases from J, with 6 bases between. The CDR3 reads CASSLAGYQPQHF. CDR3 in DNA: TGTGCCAGCAGCTTGGCCGGGTATCAGCCCCAGCATTTT.

The V and J genes are TRBV4-1 and TRBJ1-1; a possible D gene is TRBD1 (5 bases). Per germline, CDR1 MGHRA and CDR2 YSYEKL. Trimming took off 0 bases at V and 10 bases at J, with 18 bases between the two ends. The CDR3 runs to 15 residues. The CDR3 spells CASSQDPGREGIAFF. In DNA form, the CDR3 reads TGCGCCAGCAGCCAAGATCCGGGCAGGGAGGGAATAGCTTTCTTT.

The chain's CDR3 is CASSLARGQGSSYEQYV. The DNA of the CDR3 is TGTGCCAGCAGCTTAGCGAGAGGACAGGGGAGCTCCTACGAGCAGTACGTC. This rearrangement joins TRBV7-8 to TRBJ2-7; TRBD1 matches at 9 bases. CDR3 length equals 17 residues. V was pared by 0 bases and J by 0 bases, with 6 bases of the junction left unmatched. Per germline, CDR1 SGHVS and CDR2 FQNEAQ.

The genes are TRBV11-3 and TRBJ1-2; D ambiguous. From germline, CDR1 is SGHNT and CDR2 YENEEA. The V and J ends lost 1 base and 2 bases respectively, with 11 bases between them. This CDR3 has 15 residues. As DNA, the CDR3 is TGTGCCAGCAGCTTAGCCCGGACCGGCAACTATGGCTACACCTTC. It yields the protein CASSLARTGNYGYTF.

The chain links TRBV2 to TRBJ2-7; D assignment may be TRBD1 or TRBD2 (5 bases each). The CDR3 runs 14 residues. V gave up 3 bases and J gave up 4 bases, with 13 bases separating them. In germline, CDR1 is SNHLY, CDR2 FYNNEI. The chain's CDR3 is CASSEGVISYEQYV. The CDR3 DNA sequence: TGTGCCAGCAGTGAGGGGGTCATATCGTACGAGCAGTACGTC.

The J gene is TRBJ1-3, the V gene TRBV19; D gene uncertain. Germline V CDR1 and CDR2: LNHDA, SQIVND (reference sequence). The CDR3 sequence is 15 residues long. V lost 7 bases, J lost 0 bases, and 13 bases lay in between. CDR3 coding DNA: TGTGCCAGTATCGCAACAGACCTCTCTGGAAACACCATATATTTT. Translating gives CASIATDLSGNTIYF.

This chain uses TRBV3-1 (or the pseudogene TRBV3-2) with TRBJ2-4, with D tentatively TRBD1 or TRBD2 (5 bases each). The V gene's germline CDR1 is LGHDT and CDR2 YNNKEL (reference sequence). Trimming pared 4 bases from V and 0 bases from J, leaving 19 bases between. The CDR3 length is 18 residues. The CDR3, as DNA: TGTGCCAGCAGCCCAACCCCCCGAGGGGTAGTAGCCAAAAACATTCAGTACTTC. It translates to CASSPTPRGVVAKNIQYF.

The chain has TRBV24-1 and TRBJ1-5, with D possibly matching TRBD1 (5 bases). V lost 3 bases to trimming and J lost 5 bases, with 10 bases between them. The germline V gene encodes CDR1 KGHDR and CDR2 SFDVKD. This CDR3 has 14 residues. Here the CDR3 reads CATSDQGGYQPQHF. The DNA of the CDR3 is TGTGCCACCAGTGATCAGGGCGGTTATCAGCCCCAGCATTTT.

The chain couples TRBV5-4 to TRBJ1-4, with D possibly TRBD1 on 5 matching bases. Per germline, CDR1 SGHNT and CDR2 YYREEE (reference sequence). The CDR3 is 15 residues long. Between the trimmed V and J ends, which lost 2 bases and 3 bases, there was a span of 11 bases. CDR3 protein: CASSFGGASNEKLFF. In DNA form, the CDR3 reads TGTGCCAGCAGCTTTGGCGGGGCCTCTAATGAAAAACTGTTTTTT.

The chain carries TRBV15 and TRBJ1-2, with 10 bases fitting TRBD1. Looked up from germline, CDR1 is LNHNV and CDR2 is YYDKDF (reference sequence). The CDR3 runs 14 residues. V shed 3 bases, J shed 7 bases, and the junction held 5 bases outside the gene matches. The CDR3 region is CATSRGQGIPGYTF. DNA of the CDR3: TGTGCCACCAGCAGGGGACAGGGGATTCCTGGCTACACCTTC.

The genes are TRBV10-2 and TRBJ2-1; 12 bases are shared with TRBD2. Germline V CDR1 and CDR2: WSHSY, SAAADI. Unmatched junction bases numbered 10, after V lost 4 bases and J lost 0 bases. CDR3 length: 19 amino acids. CDR3 in amino acids: CASSGTGLAGMSSYNEQFF. The CDR3 DNA is TGCGCCAGCAGTGGGACCGGACTAGCGGGGATGAGCTCCTACAATGAGCAGTTCTTC.

The gene calls are TRBV4-1 and TRBJ2-3; 9 positions match TRBD2. Germline V gene data show CDR1 as MGHRA and CDR2 as YSYEKL. CDR3 length: 15 amino acids. V gave up 4 bases and J gave up 5 bases; unmatched junction bases: 7. The CDR3, as DNA: TGCGCCAGCAGCCCCCGGGAGCGGGGGGTAGATACGCAGTATTTT. It encodes CASSPRERGVDTQYF.

The chain employs TRBV5-6 and TRBJ1-2; D uncertain. V lost 2 bases to trimming and J lost 4 bases, with 15 bases between them. The CDR3 has 15 residues. The germline V gene has CDR1 SGHDT and CDR2 YYEEEE. The DNA for the CDR3 is TGTGCCAGCAGCTTTTCCGGTATTGGGATCTATGGCTACACCTTC. Amino acids: CASSFSGIGIYGYTF.

The chain links TRBV6-4 to TRBJ2-2, with 10 bases that match TRBD1. The V segment lost 7 bases and the J segment 5 bases; nucleotides outside the gene matches: 7. The germline V gene encodes CDR1 MRHNA and CDR2 SNTAGT. The CDR3 spans 15 residues. CDR3 nucleotide sequence: TGTGCCAGCAAGAAGACAGGGGGCGATACCGGGGAGCTGTTTTTT. Translation gives CASKKTGGDTGELFF.

Only a few counts were recorded for this clone. CDR3 in amino acids: CASSRGQGAYNEQFF. In DNA form, the CDR3 reads TGCGCCAGCAGCCGCGGACAGGGCGCCTACAATGAGCAGTTCTTC. The chain has TRBV4-1 and TRBJ2-1; 8 nucleotides agree with TRBD1. After removal of 4 bases from V and 2 bases from J, the junction contained 4 bases not matched to a gene. The CDR3 is made up of 15 amino acids. The germline V gene has CDR1 MGHRA and CDR2 YSYEKL.

The rearrangement links TRBV7-9 to TRBJ2-1; perhaps TRBD2 as D (5 bases). This CDR3 comprises 13 residues. V was trimmed by 5 bases and J by 5 bases, leaving 10 bases between them. Germline loops: CDR1 SEHNR, CDR2 FQNEAQ (reference sequence). The CDR3: CASSVGGHNEQFF. The DNA of the CDR3 is TGTGCCAGCAGCGTGGGCGGGCACAATGAGCAGTTCTTC.

The chain couples TRBV2 to TRBJ1-5; D possibly corresponds to TRBD1 (5 bases). Germline CDR1 is SNHLY and CDR2 is FYNNEI. The CDR3 runs 13 residues. V was trimmed by 3 bases and J by 5 bases, leaving 8 bases between them. The CDR3 DNA follows: TGTGCCAGCAGTGAGGGGCTCGATCAGCCCCAGCATTTT. It translates to CASSEGLDQPQHF.

The chain recombines TRBV6-5 with TRBJ1-6, with 8 positions matching TRBD1. Germline values: CDR1 MNHEY, CDR2 SVGAGI. The J segment lost 4 bases and the V segment lost 7 bases, leaving 3 bases of the junction unmatched. This CDR3 comprises 14 residues. The CDR3 loop reads CASTRTGYNSPLHF. CDR3 bases: TGTGCCAGCACCCGGACAGGGTATAATTCACCCCTCCACTTT.

The rearrangement uses TRBV4-1 and TRBJ1-5; D is uncertain. CDR3 length: 15 amino acids. Germline CDR1 and CDR2: MGHRA and YSYEKL. The V and J ends lost 2 bases and 0 bases respectively, with 8 bases between them. The CDR3 protein is CASSQLIYSNQPQHF. Here the CDR3 DNA reads TGCGCCAGCAGCCAACTGATTTATAGCAATCAGCCCCAGCATTTT.

The J gene is TRBJ1-1, the V gene TRBV19; TRBD1 aligns across 7 bases. Germline-derived CDR1 and CDR2 are LNHDA and SQIVND (reference sequence). This CDR3 spans 14 amino acids. The V segment lost 4 bases and the J segment 1 base; nucleotides outside the gene matches: 3. For the CDR3, the DNA is TGTGCCAGTAGTAGACAGGGTTCGAACACTGAAGCTTTCTTT. Translation: CASSRQGSNTEAFF.

The CDR3 DNA reads as TGTGCCAGCAGCGTAGGGGGGGACACCGGGGAGCTGTTTTTT. It translates to CASSVGGDTGELFF. The chain has TRBV9 and TRBJ2-2, with D perhaps matching TRBD2 (6 bases). The CDR3 length is 14 residues. The germline V gene has CDR1 SGDLS and CDR2 YYNGEE. Trimming left V 0 bases short and J 3 bases short, with 6 bases between.

The rearrangement links TRBV7-9 to TRBJ1-2, with a weak D call TRBD1 (6 bases). V was clipped by 1 base and J by 7 bases, with 19 bases between them. The germline gives CDR1 SEHNR, CDR2 FQNEAQ (reference sequence). The CDR3 spans 16 residues. CDR3 sequence (DNA): TGTGCCAGCAGCTTAGTTGGGACATCAATTGGAAGTGGCTACACCTTC. This encodes CASSLVGTSIGSGYTF.